One and the same sample provided the 6 T cell receptor beta chains below, sequenced in a study of blood T cell repertoires in COVID-19. The repertoire was sequenced with immunoSEQ multiplex PCR; TCRdb's copy has only in-frame clones and lacks some. This table holds about 150,000 clones, roughly 78% found once. Sequencing was carried out using peripheral blood. All receptors come from an elderly man with acute or convalescent COVID-19.

The chain recombines TRBV19 with TRBJ1-3; 7 nucleotides match TRBD1. CDR3 length equals 15 residues. The germline gives CDR1 LNHDA, CDR2 SQIVND (reference sequence). Losses at the gene ends were 4 bases for V and 4 bases for J; bases not matched to a gene: 7. The CDR3 coding sequence is TGTGCCAGTAGTACCAGACAGGGTTACGGAAACACCATATATTTT. Translated, it gives CASSTRQGYGNTIYF.

This clone was found once. The CDR3 sequence is CASSKRIPEAFF. CDR3 coding DNA: TGTGCCAGTAGTAAGAGGATACCAGAAGCTTTCTTT. The rearrangement links TRBV19 to TRBJ1-1, with D hard to call. Germline V gene sequence: CDR1 LNHDA, CDR2 SQIVND (reference sequence). The ends were cut back, 4 bases at V and 8 bases at J, with 11 bases in the middle. This CDR3 comprises 12 residues.

The gene calls are TRBV6-5 and TRBJ1-2; the D gene is possibly TRBD1 (5 bases). Looked up from germline, CDR1 is MNHEY and CDR2 is SVGAGI. The CDR3 extends over 13 amino acids. Trimming shortened V by 8 bases and J by 2 bases, and 12 bases separated the two germline ends. The CDR3 nucleotides are TGTGCCAGCTTCGACAGTAACAACTATGGCTACACCTTC. It codes for CASFDSNNYGYTF.

The chain uses TRBV4-1 and TRBJ2-2; 8 bases align to TRBD1. The CDR3 is 15 residues long. The V segment lost 0 bases and the J segment 7 bases; nucleotides outside the gene matches: 4. Germline CDR1 and CDR2: MGHRA and YSYEKL. DNA for the CDR3: TGCGCCAGCAGCCAAGATGGACAGGGTGTCGGGGAGCTGTTTTTT. Amino acid sequence: CASSQDGQGVGELFF.

The chain couples TRBV5-1 to TRBJ1-4; TRBD1 aligns across 10 bases. With 4 bases clipped from V and 0 bases from J, the junction kept 6 bases outside the gene matches. The CDR3 extends over 17 amino acids. Germline CDR1 SGHRS, CDR2 YFSETQ. CDR3 DNA sequence: TGCGCCAGCAGCCAGGACAGGGGGGAGGCAACTAATGAAAAACTGTTTTTT. The encoded protein is CASSQDRGEATNEKLFF.

The chain links TRBV5-1 to TRBJ1-4; a weak D match, TRBD1 (6 bases). V lost 1 base and J 7 bases, leaving 11 bases between the germline ends. The CDR3 runs 14 residues. Germline lookup yields CDR1 SGHRS and CDR2 YFSETQ. CDR3 bases: TGCGCCAGCAGCTTGAAACAGGGTAGTGAAAAACTGTTTTTT. Amino acid sequence: CASSLKQGSEKLFF.